These T cell receptor beta chains were read from a single sample in a study of blood T cells in healthy people across ages. One entry per CDR3 protein results from TCRdb running MiXCR on the 5' RACE reads. The data hold 1.5 million to 2 million distinct CDR3 sequences, with 28% observed a single time. The sample taken for sequencing was blood. The receptors originated from a young woman in good health. The CDR3 runs from the conserved cysteine through the conserved F or W. Fields, in order: D gene, V gene, clone size, J gene, CDR3 DNA, CDR3 protein. A D gene is named only where the DNA matches it firmly. Part of the rows lack a size; the others show once, few, many or a class for expanded clones.

d_call: TRBD1; v_call: TRBV25-1; clone_size: NA; j_call: TRBJ1-2; cdr3_nt: TGTGCCAGCAGTCCCCAGGACAGGTGGGGAGATGGCTACACCTTC; cdr3_aa: CASSPQDRWGDGYTF
d_call: NA; v_call: TRBV5-1; clone_size: few; j_call: TRBJ2-1; cdr3_nt: TGCGCCAGCAGCTTATACCAGGAGTCCTACAATGAGCAGTTCTTC; cdr3_aa: CASSLYQESYNEQFF
d_call: NA; v_call: TRBV29-1; clone_size: few; j_call: TRBJ2-3; cdr3_nt: TGCAGCGTTGGAGGACAGCCGGTTCGAGATACGCAGTATTTT; cdr3_aa: CSVGGQPVRDTQYF
d_call: TRBD2; v_call: TRBV20-1; clone_size: few; j_call: TRBJ2-1; cdr3_nt: TGCAGTGCAACGACTAGCGGGATGGGGGGTGAGCAGTTCTTC; cdr3_aa: CSATTSGMGGEQFF
d_call: TRBD2; v_call: TRBV12-3/TRBV12-4; clone_size: NA; j_call: TRBJ2-3; cdr3_nt: TGTGCCAGCACCAAGACTAGCGGGAGCGCAGATACGCAGTATTTT; cdr3_aa: CASTKTSGSADTQYF
d_call: NA; v_call: TRBV6-2/TRBV6-3; clone_size: few; j_call: TRBJ2-1; cdr3_nt: TGTGCCAGCAGTTACTCGAGTCAACCCTCGCCCCCGTTCTTC; cdr3_aa: CASSYSSQPSPPFF
d_call: NA; v_call: TRBV6-1; clone_size: few; j_call: TRBJ2-7; cdr3_nt: TGTGCCAGCGCCCCGAGGACACCCTCCTACGAGCAGTACTTC; cdr3_aa: CASAPRTPSYEQYF
d_call: NA; v_call: TRBV3-1; clone_size: NA; j_call: TRBJ2-5; cdr3_nt: TGTGCCAGCAGCGCGGGGTGGGCGAAGGAGACCCAGTACTTC; cdr3_aa: CASSAGWAKETQYF
d_call: TRBD1; v_call: TRBV20-1; clone_size: many; j_call: TRBJ1-2; cdr3_nt: TGCAGTGCAAGGACAGGGGGCAATGGCTACACCTTC; cdr3_aa: CSARTGGNGYTF
d_call: NA; v_call: TRBV20-1; clone_size: few; j_call: TRBJ1-5; cdr3_nt: TGCAGTGCCGAGCGGACACATAGCAATCAGCCCCAGCATTTT; cdr3_aa: CSAERTHSNQPQHF
d_call: NA; v_call: TRBV7-2; clone_size: NA; j_call: TRBJ1-1; cdr3_nt: TGTGCCAGCAGCTTTGGAGGGGCGGGTAGCACTGAAGCTTTCTTT; cdr3_aa: CASSFGGAGSTEAFF
d_call: TRBD1; v_call: TRBV2; clone_size: NA; j_call: TRBJ2-7; cdr3_nt: TGTGCCAGCAGGACAGGGGGCGACTACGAGCAGTACTTC; cdr3_aa: CASRTGGDYEQYF
d_call: TRBD2; v_call: TRBV5-1; clone_size: NA; j_call: TRBJ2-3; cdr3_nt: TGCGCCAGCAGCTTGGCCCTAGCGGGGGGTCTAGATACGCAGTATTTT; cdr3_aa: CASSLALAGGLDTQYF
d_call: NA; v_call: TRBV10-3; clone_size: NA; j_call: TRBJ1-2; cdr3_nt: TGTGCCATCAGTGACCTTGTGGCCGATGGCTACACCTTC; cdr3_aa: CAISDLVADGYTF
d_call: NA; v_call: TRBV20-1; clone_size: NA; j_call: TRBJ1-2; cdr3_nt: TGCAGTGCTAGAGAGGCTAGAGGGCTCCGCTATGGCTACACCTTC; cdr3_aa: CSAREARGLRYGYTF
d_call: NA; v_call: TRBV3-1; clone_size: NA; j_call: TRBJ2-7; cdr3_nt: TGTGCCAGCAACAGGGGAGGTCAAATCTACGAGCAGTACTTC; cdr3_aa: CASNRGGQIYEQYF
d_call: TRBD2; v_call: TRBV7-2; clone_size: few; j_call: TRBJ2-3; cdr3_nt: TGTGCCAGCAGCAAGAGTCTAGCGGGAGTGAGCACAGATACGCAGTATTTT; cdr3_aa: CASSKSLAGVSTDTQYF
d_call: TRBD1; v_call: TRBV20-1; clone_size: few; j_call: TRBJ2-7; cdr3_nt: TGCAGTGCTAGGGACAGGATACACTACGAGCAGTACTTC; cdr3_aa: CSARDRIHYEQYF
d_call: TRBD2; v_call: TRBV5-1; clone_size: NA; j_call: TRBJ2-3; cdr3_nt: TGCGCCAGCAGCCCCTATTTGATAGCGGGGGGATACACAGATACGCAGTATTTT; cdr3_aa: CASSPYLIAGGYTDTQYF
d_call: TRBD2; v_call: TRBV5-1; clone_size: few; j_call: TRBJ2-7; cdr3_nt: TGCGCCAGCAGCGACGGGACTAGCGGGTACGAGCAGTACTTC; cdr3_aa: CASSDGTSGYEQYF
d_call: NA; v_call: TRBV28; clone_size: NA; j_call: TRBJ2-1; cdr3_nt: TGTGCCAGCAGTTTAACCCTCAGGGCGAGCTCCTACAATGAGCAGTTCTTC; cdr3_aa: CASSLTLRASSYNEQFF
d_call: TRBD2; v_call: TRBV11-2; clone_size: NA; j_call: TRBJ2-5; cdr3_nt: TGTGCCAGCAGCACCATCCGGGGGGATCGCCACGAACAGTACTTC; cdr3_aa: CASSTIRGDRHEQYF
d_call: TRBD1; v_call: TRBV20-1; clone_size: many; j_call: TRBJ2-4; cdr3_nt: TGCAGTAAAGCGATCGGGACAGGGACCATTCAGTACTTC; cdr3_aa: CSKAIGTGTIQYF
d_call: NA; v_call: TRBV20-1; clone_size: few; j_call: TRBJ2-3; cdr3_nt: TGCAGTGCTAGAGCGGTCCCCACAGATACGCAGTATTTT; cdr3_aa: CSARAVPTDTQYF
d_call: NA; v_call: TRBV7-9; clone_size: NA; j_call: TRBJ1-1; cdr3_nt: TGTGCCAGCAGCCAGGAAGCTTTCTTT; cdr3_aa: CASSQEAFF
d_call: NA; v_call: TRBV5-1; clone_size: NA; j_call: TRBJ2-6; cdr3_nt: TGCGCCAGCAGTCCCGTTAACTCTGGGGCCAACGTCATGACTTTC; cdr3_aa: CASSPVNSGANVMTF
d_call: NA; v_call: TRBV5-1; clone_size: few; j_call: TRBJ1-4; cdr3_nt: TGCGCCAGCAGCTTGGGTAACAGCTCCGGAGAAAAACTGTTTTTT; cdr3_aa: CASSLGNSSGEKLFF
d_call: TRBD2; v_call: TRBV7-2; clone_size: NA; j_call: TRBJ2-3; cdr3_nt: TGTGCCAGCAGCTTAGTAGCGGGAGGGCCGATCGCAGATACGCAGTATTTT; cdr3_aa: CASSLVAGGPIADTQYF
d_call: NA; v_call: TRBV20-1; clone_size: many; j_call: TRBJ2-6; cdr3_nt: TGCAGTGCTAGGGCGGCAGGGGCCAACGTCCTGACTTTC; cdr3_aa: CSARAAGANVLTF
d_call: TRBD1; v_call: TRBV27; clone_size: many; j_call: TRBJ2-5; cdr3_nt: TGTGCCACCTCACAGGGGTTGGTAGAGACCCAGTACTTC; cdr3_aa: CATSQGLVETQYF
d_call: NA; v_call: TRBV7-9; clone_size: few; j_call: TRBJ2-1; cdr3_nt: TGTGCCAGCAGCGTGGGTAACTCCTACAATGAGCAGTTCTTC; cdr3_aa: CASSVGNSYNEQFF
d_call: NA; v_call: TRBV5-1; clone_size: NA; j_call: TRBJ1-2; cdr3_nt: TGCGCCAGCAGCTTGGCCGCAGGCGCTGGCTACACCTTC; cdr3_aa: CASSLAAGAGYTF
d_call: NA; v_call: TRBV28; clone_size: NA; j_call: TRBJ2-3; cdr3_nt: TGTGCCAGCGGTAACCTTGAGGGTCCTAGCACAGATACGCAGTATTTT; cdr3_aa: CASGNLEGPSTDTQYF
d_call: NA; v_call: TRBV5-5; clone_size: NA; j_call: TRBJ1-5; cdr3_nt: TGTGCCAGCAGCTTGTTGGTCGGTGTCCAGGGATTACAGCATTTT; cdr3_aa: CASSLLVGVQGLQHF
d_call: NA; v_call: TRBV11-2; clone_size: many; j_call: TRBJ2-1; cdr3_nt: TGTGCCAGCAGGCTTCCCCCAGGGATTGAGCAGTTCTTC; cdr3_aa: CASRLPPGIEQFF
d_call: NA; v_call: TRBV29-1; clone_size: NA; j_call: TRBJ2-5; cdr3_nt: TGCAGCGTTGCTGACGGGAGTCAAGAGACCCAGTACTTC; cdr3_aa: CSVADGSQETQYF
d_call: TRBD1; v_call: TRBV5-1; clone_size: many; j_call: TRBJ2-3; cdr3_nt: TGCGCCAGCAGGTCCCCGGACAGGGGAGGAGATACGCAGTATTTT; cdr3_aa: CASRSPDRGGDTQYF
d_call: NA; v_call: TRBV28; clone_size: few; j_call: TRBJ1-1; cdr3_nt: TGTGCCAGCAGTGTAACCGGGCAATACACTGAAGCTTTCTTT; cdr3_aa: CASSVTGQYTEAFF
d_call: NA; v_call: TRBV25-1; clone_size: few; j_call: TRBJ1-2; cdr3_nt: TGTGCCAGCAGTTCCCGGGACCGATACTATGGCTACACCTTC; cdr3_aa: CASSSRDRYYGYTF
d_call: NA; v_call: TRBV7-9; clone_size: NA; j_call: TRBJ2-1; cdr3_nt: TGTGCCAGCAGCTCGGCTAGCGCCCCACCCTACAATGAGCAGTTCTTC; cdr3_aa: CASSSASAPPYNEQFF
d_call: TRBD1; v_call: TRBV5-1; clone_size: NA; j_call: TRBJ2-7; cdr3_nt: TGCGCCAGCAGCCTAGGACAGGGCTCCTGCGAGCAGTACTTC; cdr3_aa: CASSLGQGSCEQYF
d_call: NA; v_call: TRBV7-2; clone_size: NA; j_call: TRBJ2-3; cdr3_nt: TGTGCCAGCAGCTTGTACCCGATCGGGGCTTCAGATACGCAGTATTTT; cdr3_aa: CASSLYPIGASDTQYF
d_call: NA; v_call: TRBV6-2/TRBV6-3; clone_size: NA; j_call: TRBJ1-1; cdr3_nt: TGTGCCAGCAGTTATTTTGGGTTCCCGAACACTGAAGCTTTCTTT; cdr3_aa: CASSYFGFPNTEAFF
d_call: NA; v_call: TRBV12-3/TRBV12-4; clone_size: many; j_call: TRBJ2-4; cdr3_nt: TGTGCCAGCAGTTTTATCGGGCTGGGCCAAAACATTCAGTACTTC; cdr3_aa: CASSFIGLGQNIQYF
d_call: NA; v_call: TRBV12-3/TRBV12-4; clone_size: NA; j_call: TRBJ2-1; cdr3_nt: TGTGCCAGCAGTTTGTTAACGGGAGCAATAGATGAGCAGTTCTTC; cdr3_aa: CASSLLTGAIDEQFF
d_call: NA; v_call: TRBV5-5; clone_size: NA; j_call: TRBJ1-6; cdr3_nt: TGTGCCAGCAGCGGGGACTGGGGCGGTTCACCCCTCCACTTT; cdr3_aa: CASSGDWGGSPLHF
d_call: NA; v_call: TRBV10-3; clone_size: many; j_call: TRBJ2-1; cdr3_nt: TGTGCCATCAGAGGGACTGGCTCCTACAATGAGCAGTTCTTC; cdr3_aa: CAIRGTGSYNEQFF